This T cell receptor beta chain was observed in a study of follicular helper T cells after annual influenza vaccination (dated by TCRdb to about 2017). For context, the study as a whole: After each seasonal influenza vaccination, blood samples were collected on days 0, 7 and 28. To study recall of cTfh clones, some subjects were followed across successive annual vaccinations spanning the 2013-2014, 2014-2015 and 2015-2016 seasons. One week after vaccination, a second recruited cohort of roughly 11 subjects (Table S1) displayed a similar ICOS+CD38+ cTfh response. Multi-year samples were available for six subjects, with four spanning two vaccination seasons and two spanning three seasons. Samples from 2013-2014 were cryopreserved, whereas samples from about 2015 were processed immediately after collection. The paper's findings and limits, for the study overall: Only roughly 9.5-22% of analyzed cells yielded productive TCRB sequences, so sampling of rare clonotypes was not possible. In the assessment of influenza clone enrichment, the possibility that the much larger non-cTfh compartments were undersampled could not be ruled out. Day 7 ICOS+CD38+ clones were most often found later in ICOS-CD38- cTfh, suggesting that subset may serve as a memory reservoir. Successive annual vaccinations recalled a recurring oligoclonal ICOS+CD38+ cTfh response that included tetramer and AIM influenza-specific clonotypes. ICOS+CD38+ cTfh clonality correlated with the frequency of that population, and its change correlated with the change in circulating plasmablast frequency.

A word on this clone: Its antigen target is currently unknown. Base-call qualities are not available, and no considerably larger clone is one nucleotide away.

Library construction relied on the immunoSEQ multiplex PCR assay. Adaptive Biotechnologies handled the TCRB amplification, library preparation, sequencing and preliminary bioinformatics at Survey level resolution. The authors' analysis ran thus. In R, clonality was calculated as 1 minus the normalized Shannon entropy, and the Gini index was computed using the R package ineq. Overlap score was the summed counts of shared sequences divided by total counts of all sequences in both compared samples. Significance of shared clonotypes was assessed by Fisher's exact test, with a theoretical repertoire of 10^7 TCRB sequences assumed. The clones in this table, taken by TCRdb from immuneACCESS, are in-frame only. Not every clone is retained; where verified, under half of the shortfall comes from an unresolved V gene, and the cause of the rest is unknown. V and J calls and clone size follow that table, whereas D and trimming were derived from the DNA. For this sample there are approximately 13,000 clones; just under 80% appear just once. 0.4% to 0.55% of the sample is taken by the ten largest.

The sample's time point label is to be understood as: 2014-2015 season, pre-vaccination. Adults received seasonal inactivated influenza vaccine (Fluvarix), and TCRB sequencing tracked sorted blood CD4 subsets before and after vaccination. To be eligible, subjects had to be community-dwelling and could not have received an influenza vaccine during the previous 6 months. Reasons for exclusion included contraindications to influenza vaccine, substance abuse, HIV/AIDS, active malignancy, immunomodulatory medication, and active illness such as respiratory infection. At each time point, about 35 to 110 mL of blood was collected. PBMC were isolated using Ficoll-Paque PLUS or SepMate separation. As a comparison non-Tfh subset, CXCR5- memory CD4 T cells were sorted. Before DNA was extracted, the cell subsets were sorted from PBMC using a BD FACS Aria. The clonotype comes from an adult who received the influenza vaccine. Sequences were derived from CXCR5- memory CD4+ T cells sorted from blood, sampled on the day of influenza vaccination. Read against the paper, the sample's cell subset or site label means: CXCR5- memory CD4 T cells.

CDR3 loop: CAISELAVKETQYF. The nucleotides read TGTGCCATCAGTGAGCTAGCGGTTAAAGAGACCCAGTACTTC. The rearranged segments are TRBV10-3 and TRBJ2-5; 7 bases in the middle match TRBD2. CDR1 and CDR2 are drawn from the germline V gene: ENHRY, SYGVKD. The CDR3 measures 14 amino acids from cysteine to phenylalanine. The kept DNA is CDR3 alone, 42 bases in frame from the first base. V ends up 2 bases short and J 3 bases short, with an unmatched junction base count of 3.